This note documents a single T cell receptor beta chain sequence. As originally analysed: Reference gene primer amplification yielded estimated nucleated cell counts. Sequenced by immunoSEQ multiplex PCR; TCRdb stores in-frame clones only, minus some. V and J calls and clone size are those listed in that table; D and trimming were worked out from the DNA. The sample includes under 150,000 clones, roughly 79% seen only once; the top ten take 7% to 9%. The sample is drawn from a study of blood T cell repertoires in COVID-19. Study background: Researchers got acute and convalescent COVID-19 samples from the United States, Italy and Spain.

The CDR3 sequence is 13 residues long. Trimming took 1 base from V and 8 from J, leaving 8 bases between them. The rearrangement links TRBV12-3 or TRBV12-4 to TRBJ1-4; D call uncertain. Material for sequencing was peripheral blood. This TCR derives from a human donor with acute or convalescent COVID-19. The donor label of this sample is uncertain. As DNA, the CDR3 is TGTGCCAGCAGTTTAGTTGTAGAAGAAAAACTGTTTTTT. Its translation is CASSLVVEEKLFF.